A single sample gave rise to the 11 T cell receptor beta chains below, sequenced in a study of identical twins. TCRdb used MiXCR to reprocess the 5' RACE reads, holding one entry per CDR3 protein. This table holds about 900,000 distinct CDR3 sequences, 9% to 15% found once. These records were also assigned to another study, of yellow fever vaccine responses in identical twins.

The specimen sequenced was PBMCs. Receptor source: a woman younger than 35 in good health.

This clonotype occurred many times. The CDR3 loop reads CASSPLDRADTQYF. Written as DNA, the CDR3 is TGTGCCAGCTCACCTCTTGACAGGGCGGATACGCAGTATTTT. The chain uses TRBV18 and TRBJ2-3; TRBD1 matches at 7 bases. The CDR3 runs 14 residues. With 3 bases clipped from V and 6 bases from J, the junction kept 6 bases outside the gene matches. Looked up from germline, CDR1 is KGHSH and CDR2 is LQKENI.

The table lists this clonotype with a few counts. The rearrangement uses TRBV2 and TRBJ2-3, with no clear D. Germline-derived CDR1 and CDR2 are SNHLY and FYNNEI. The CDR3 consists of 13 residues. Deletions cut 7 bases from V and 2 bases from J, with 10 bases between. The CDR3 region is CASTTSITDTQYF. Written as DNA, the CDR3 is TGTGCCAGCACTACTTCTATCACAGATACGCAGTATTTT.

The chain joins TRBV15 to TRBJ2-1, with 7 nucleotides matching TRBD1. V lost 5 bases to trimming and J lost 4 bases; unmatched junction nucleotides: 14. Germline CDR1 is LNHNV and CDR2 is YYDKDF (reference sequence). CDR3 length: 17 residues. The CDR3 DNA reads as TGTGCCACCAGCTCCCGATCTCACAGGGGTTCGTACAATGAGCAGTTCTTC. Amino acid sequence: CATSSRSHRGSYNEQFF.

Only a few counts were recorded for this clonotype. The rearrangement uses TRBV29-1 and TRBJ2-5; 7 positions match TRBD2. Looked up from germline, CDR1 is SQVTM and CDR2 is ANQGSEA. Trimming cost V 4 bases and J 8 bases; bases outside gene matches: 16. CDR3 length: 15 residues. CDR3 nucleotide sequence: TGCAGCGTTGTTGGTGGGGCGGGAGTGGCTGGAACCCAGTACTTC. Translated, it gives CSVVGGAGVAGTQYF.

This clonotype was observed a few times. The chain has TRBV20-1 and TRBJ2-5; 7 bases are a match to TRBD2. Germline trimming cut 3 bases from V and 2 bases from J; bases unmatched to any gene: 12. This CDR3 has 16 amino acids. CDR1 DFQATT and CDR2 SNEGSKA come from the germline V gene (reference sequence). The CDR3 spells CSASLGGAGRQETQYF. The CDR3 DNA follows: TGCAGTGCTAGCCTCGGTGGAGCGGGGCGACAAGAGACCCAGTACTTC.

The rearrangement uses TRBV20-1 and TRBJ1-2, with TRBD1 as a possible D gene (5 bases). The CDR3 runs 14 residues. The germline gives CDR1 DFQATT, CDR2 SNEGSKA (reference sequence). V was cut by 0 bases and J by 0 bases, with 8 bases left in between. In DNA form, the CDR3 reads TGCAGTGCTAGAGATGGGGGGGCTAACTATGGCTACACCTTC. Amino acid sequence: CSARDGGANYGYTF.

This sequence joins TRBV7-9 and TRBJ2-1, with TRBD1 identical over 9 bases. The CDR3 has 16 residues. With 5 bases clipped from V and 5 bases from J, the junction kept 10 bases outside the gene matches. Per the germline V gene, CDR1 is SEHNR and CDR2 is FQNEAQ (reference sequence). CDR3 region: CASSRGRDREDNEQFF. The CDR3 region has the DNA TGTGCCAGCAGCCGAGGGAGGGACAGGGAAGACAATGAGCAGTTCTTC.

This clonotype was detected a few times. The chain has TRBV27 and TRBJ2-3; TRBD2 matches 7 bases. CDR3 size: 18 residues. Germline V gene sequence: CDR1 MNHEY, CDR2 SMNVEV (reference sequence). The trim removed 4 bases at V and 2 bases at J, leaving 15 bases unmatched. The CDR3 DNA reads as TGTGCCAGCAGTTCAGCCAGTTTTCGGCTAGCGGACACAGATACGCAGTATTTT. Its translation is CASSSASFRLADTDTQYF.

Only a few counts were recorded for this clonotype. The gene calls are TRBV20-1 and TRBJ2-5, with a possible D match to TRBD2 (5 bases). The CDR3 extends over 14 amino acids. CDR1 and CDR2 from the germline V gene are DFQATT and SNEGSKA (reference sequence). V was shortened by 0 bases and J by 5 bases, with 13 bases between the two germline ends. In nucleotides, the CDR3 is TGCAGTGCTAGAGATGAACGGGGATTGGAGACCCAGTACTTC. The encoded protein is CSARDERGLETQYF.

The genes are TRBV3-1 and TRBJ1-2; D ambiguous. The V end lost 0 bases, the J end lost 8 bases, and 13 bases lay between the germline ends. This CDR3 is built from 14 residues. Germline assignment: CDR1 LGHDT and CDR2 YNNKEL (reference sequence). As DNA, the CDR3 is TGTGCCAGCAGCCAAGATGTACTCCTTGGCGGCTACACCTTC. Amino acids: CASSQDVLLGGYTF.

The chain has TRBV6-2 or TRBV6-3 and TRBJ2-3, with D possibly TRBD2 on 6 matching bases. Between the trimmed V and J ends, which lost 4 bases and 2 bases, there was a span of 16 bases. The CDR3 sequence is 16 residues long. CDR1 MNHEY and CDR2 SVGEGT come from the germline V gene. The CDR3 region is CASSWRDPAFTDTQYF. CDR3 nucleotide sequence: TGTGCCAGCAGTTGGCGGGACCCAGCCTTCACAGATACGCAGTATTTT.